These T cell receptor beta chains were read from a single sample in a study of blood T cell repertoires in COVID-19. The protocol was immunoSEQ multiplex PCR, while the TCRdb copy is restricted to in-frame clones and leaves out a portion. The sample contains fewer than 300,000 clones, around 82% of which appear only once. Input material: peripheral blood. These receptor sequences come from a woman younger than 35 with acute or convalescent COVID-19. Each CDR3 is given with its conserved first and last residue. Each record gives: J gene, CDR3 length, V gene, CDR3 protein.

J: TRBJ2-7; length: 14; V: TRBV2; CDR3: CASSLDRGLSEQYF
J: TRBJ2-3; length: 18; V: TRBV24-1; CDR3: CATSDLWTSGTSTDTQYF
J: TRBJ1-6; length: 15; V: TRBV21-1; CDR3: CASSNRWTDNSPLHF
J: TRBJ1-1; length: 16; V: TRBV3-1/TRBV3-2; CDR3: CASSQDWRGRNTEAFF
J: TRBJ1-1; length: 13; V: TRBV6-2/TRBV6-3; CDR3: CASSYLQGLRAFF
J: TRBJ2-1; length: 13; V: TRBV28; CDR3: CASSRPPRDEQFF
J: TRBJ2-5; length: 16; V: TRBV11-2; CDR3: CASSWGAGGSGETQYF
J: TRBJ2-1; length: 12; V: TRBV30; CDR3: CAWSASTSLQFF
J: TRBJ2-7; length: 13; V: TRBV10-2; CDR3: CASSVGPSYEQYF
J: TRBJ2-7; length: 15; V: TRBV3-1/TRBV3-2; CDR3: CASSQENRLSYEQYF
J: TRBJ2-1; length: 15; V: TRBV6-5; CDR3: CASSRSGSRINEQFF
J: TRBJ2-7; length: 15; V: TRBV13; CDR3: CASSPGTSAYHEQYF
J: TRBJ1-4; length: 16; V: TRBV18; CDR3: CASSQTTGLSNEKLFF
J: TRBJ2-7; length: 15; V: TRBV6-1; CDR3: CASSEGGRGLYEQYF
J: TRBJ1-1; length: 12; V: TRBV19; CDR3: CASSILRQKAFF
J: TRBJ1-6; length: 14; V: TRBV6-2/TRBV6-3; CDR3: CASSIGGYNSPLHF
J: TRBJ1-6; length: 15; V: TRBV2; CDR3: CASSLQGAKDSPLHF
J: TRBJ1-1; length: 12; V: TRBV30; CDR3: CAWILMNTEAFF
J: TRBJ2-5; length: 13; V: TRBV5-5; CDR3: CASSLPFRRTQYF
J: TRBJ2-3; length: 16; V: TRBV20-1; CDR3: CSASSGTSGAPDTQYF
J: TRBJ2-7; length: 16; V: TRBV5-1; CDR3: CASSLEGRGDNNEQYF
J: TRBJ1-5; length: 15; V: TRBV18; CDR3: CASSPSTSPLQPQHF
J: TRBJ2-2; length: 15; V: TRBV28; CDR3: CASSKSGRATGELFF
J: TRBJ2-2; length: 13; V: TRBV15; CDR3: CATRVAYTGELFF
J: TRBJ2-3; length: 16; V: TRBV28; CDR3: CASERQVLEEADTQYF
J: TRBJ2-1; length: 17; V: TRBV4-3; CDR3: CASSQDPGWSSYNEQFF
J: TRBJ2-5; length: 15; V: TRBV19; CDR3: CASTAAGQGGRTQYF
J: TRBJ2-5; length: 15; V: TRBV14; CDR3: CASSQGAGGAETQYF
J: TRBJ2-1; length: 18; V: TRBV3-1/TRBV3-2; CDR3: CASSQAVLAGVHYNEQFF
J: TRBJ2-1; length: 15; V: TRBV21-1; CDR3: CASPWDRTYYNEQFF
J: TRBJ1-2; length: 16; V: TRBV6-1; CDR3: CASSDGAQGPFHGYTF
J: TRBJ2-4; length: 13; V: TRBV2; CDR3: CASSDGTAVLWHF
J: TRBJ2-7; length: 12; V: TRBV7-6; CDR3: CASSLRGNEQYF
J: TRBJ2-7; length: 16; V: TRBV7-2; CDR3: CASSRPRWEGLNEQYF
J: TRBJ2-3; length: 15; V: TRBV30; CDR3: CAWSGGSGSTDTQYF
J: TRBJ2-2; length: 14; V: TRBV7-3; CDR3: CASSVTVGSGELFF
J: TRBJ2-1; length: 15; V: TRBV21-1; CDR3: CASRRQGGSYNEQFF
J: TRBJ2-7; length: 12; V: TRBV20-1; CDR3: CSASPSTYEQYF
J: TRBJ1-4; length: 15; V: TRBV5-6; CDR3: CASSPLGDANEKLFF
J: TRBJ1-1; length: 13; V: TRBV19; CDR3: CASSTGTATEAFF
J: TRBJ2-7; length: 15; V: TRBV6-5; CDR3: CASSRSAASSYEQYF
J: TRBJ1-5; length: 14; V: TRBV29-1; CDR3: CSVDGIRWRQPQHF
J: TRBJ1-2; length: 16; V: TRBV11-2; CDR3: CASSLDLGPADYGYTF
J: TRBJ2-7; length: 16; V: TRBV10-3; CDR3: CAIREPGQGTSYEQYF
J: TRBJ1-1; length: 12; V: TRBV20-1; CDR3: CSASQVITEAFF
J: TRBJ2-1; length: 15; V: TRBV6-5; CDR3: CASSPARGGYNEQFF
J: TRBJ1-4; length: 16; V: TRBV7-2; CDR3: CASSVGEGQFNEKLFF
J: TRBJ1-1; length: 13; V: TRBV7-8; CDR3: CASSFQGVTEAFF
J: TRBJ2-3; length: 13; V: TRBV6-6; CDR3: CASRGGGTDTQYF
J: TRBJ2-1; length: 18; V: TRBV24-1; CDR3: CATSDPPGVAGSYNEQFF